The 8 T cell receptor beta chains reported below all come from one sample, sequenced in a study of T cells in Graves' hyperthyroidism and ophthalmopathy. TCR beta CDR3 sequences were amplified from RNA transcripts. First-round RT-PCR with HTBI primers amplified the TCR CDR3 region. A single record per CDR3 protein comes from TCRdb applying MiXCR to the multiplex PCR reads. The repertoire holds 350,000 to 450,000 distinct CDR3 sequences, with approximately 18% as singletons. Sequencing was done on a sample of blood. The receptors were gathered from a woman aged 25 to 39 with Graves' hyperthyroidism that later progressed to Graves' ophthalmopathy.

This clonotype was detected ten times or more. The rearrangement uses TRBV28 and TRBJ1-2; D is unresolved. Germline V gene lookup returns CDR1 MDHEN and CDR2 SYDVKM. Trimming removed 4 bases from V and 2 bases from J, with 20 bases in between. The CDR3 spans 17 residues. The CDR3 region has the DNA TGTGCCAGCAGTTCCACCCCCTGGGCAGGCTTGAACTATGGCTACACCTTC. Amino acid sequence: CASSSTPWAGLNYGYTF.

This clonotype was found a few times. This sequence joins TRBV6-2 or TRBV6-3 and TRBJ2-6, with 8 bases lining up with TRBD1. Per the germline V gene, CDR1 is MNHEY and CDR2 is SVGEGT. The CDR3 is made up of 15 amino acids. The trim removed 7 bases at V and 0 bases at J, leaving 2 bases unmatched. The CDR3 coding sequence is TGTGCCAGCAACACAGGGGGCTCTGGGGCCAACGTCCTGACTTTC. It specifies CASNTGGSGANVLTF.

This clonotype was detected a few times. The J gene is TRBJ1-1, the V gene TRBV20-1, with a possible D match to TRBD1 (5 bases). CDR1 DFQATT and CDR2 SNEGSKA come from the germline V gene (reference sequence). The ends were cut back, 1 base at V and 0 bases at J, with 12 bases in the middle. This CDR3 comprises 15 residues. The DNA of the CDR3 is TGCAGTGCTAGAGTGGGGCTGGCCTTGAACACTGAAGCTTTCTTT. It yields the protein CSARVGLALNTEAFF.

There are a few counts of this clonotype. This sequence joins TRBV7-8 and TRBJ2-5; D call uncertain. Trimming pared 5 bases from V and 0 bases from J, leaving 13 bases between. Germline V CDR1 and CDR2: SGHVS, FQNEAQ. The CDR3 has 15 residues. The CDR3 DNA is TGTGCCAGCAGCCCGGACCCCGGAAACCAAGAGACCCAGTACTTC. Amino acid sequence: CASSPDPGNQETQYF.

The table lists this clonotype with many counts. The chain joins TRBV19 to TRBJ1-1; D uncertain. Looked up from germline, CDR1 is LNHDA and CDR2 is SQIVND (reference sequence). V was pared by 9 bases and J by 7 bases, with 18 bases between. This CDR3 is 13 amino acids long. CDR3 region: CASHPIGRGEAFF. Here the CDR3 DNA reads TGTGCCAGCCACCCGATCGGACGGGGTGAAGCTTTCTTT.

This clonotype was detected many times. The V and J genes are TRBV27 and TRBJ2-3; D is unclear. CDR1 is MNHEY and CDR2 is SMNVEV in the germline V gene (reference sequence). The length of the CDR3 is 16 residues. The V gene lost 4 bases and the J gene lost 2 bases, with 16 bases spanning the gap. The CDR3 region has the DNA TGTGCCAGCAGTTCCATGAGTGAGGCACACACAGATACGCAGTATTTT. This codes for CASSSMSEAHTDTQYF.

The rearrangement joins TRBV10-2 to TRBJ2-7; TRBD2 matches 8 bases. Germline V gene data show CDR1 as WSHSY and CDR2 as SAAADI. The CDR3 length is 13 residues. With V trimmed by 11 bases and J by 2 bases, 8 bases remained unmatched. The CDR3 spells CAVVSGSPYEQYF. The CDR3 region has the DNA TGCGCCGTCGTCAGCGGGAGCCCCTACGAGCAGTACTTC.

This clonotype was counted ten times or more. The rearrangement links TRBV19 to TRBJ2-6; 11 nucleotides agree with TRBD1. The junction had 17 bases not matched to a gene; V was cut back by 5 bases and J by 2 bases. The CDR3 consists of 21 residues. The V gene's germline CDR1 is LNHDA and CDR2 SQIVND (reference sequence). The CDR3 is CASSSGTGGEKASTGANVLTF. CDR3 bases: TGTGCCAGTAGTTCCGGGACAGGGGGGGAAAAAGCGAGTACTGGGGCCAACGTCCTGACTTTC. Using reference TRBV19 and TRBJ2-6 for the parts outside the CDR3, the full variable domain is DGGITQSPKYLFRKEGQNVTLSCEQNLNHDAMYWYRQDPGQGLRLIYYSQIVNDFQKGDIAEGYSVSREKKESFPLTVTSAQKNPTAFYLCASSSGTGGEKASTGANVLTFGAGSRLTVL.